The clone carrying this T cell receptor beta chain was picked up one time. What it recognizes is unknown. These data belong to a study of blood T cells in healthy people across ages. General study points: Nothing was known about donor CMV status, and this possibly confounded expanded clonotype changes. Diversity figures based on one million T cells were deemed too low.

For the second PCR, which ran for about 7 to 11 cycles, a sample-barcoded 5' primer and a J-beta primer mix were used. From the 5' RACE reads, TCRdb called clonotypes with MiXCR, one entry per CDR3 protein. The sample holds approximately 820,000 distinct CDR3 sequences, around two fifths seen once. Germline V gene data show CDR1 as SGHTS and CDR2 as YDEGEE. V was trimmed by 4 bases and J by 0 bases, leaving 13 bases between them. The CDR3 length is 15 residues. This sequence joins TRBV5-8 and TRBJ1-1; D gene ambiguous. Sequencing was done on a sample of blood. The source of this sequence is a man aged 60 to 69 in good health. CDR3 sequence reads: CASSPQLRMNTEAFF. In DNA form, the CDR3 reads TGTGCCAGCAGCCCGCAGCTCCGGATGAACACTGAAGCTTTCTTT.